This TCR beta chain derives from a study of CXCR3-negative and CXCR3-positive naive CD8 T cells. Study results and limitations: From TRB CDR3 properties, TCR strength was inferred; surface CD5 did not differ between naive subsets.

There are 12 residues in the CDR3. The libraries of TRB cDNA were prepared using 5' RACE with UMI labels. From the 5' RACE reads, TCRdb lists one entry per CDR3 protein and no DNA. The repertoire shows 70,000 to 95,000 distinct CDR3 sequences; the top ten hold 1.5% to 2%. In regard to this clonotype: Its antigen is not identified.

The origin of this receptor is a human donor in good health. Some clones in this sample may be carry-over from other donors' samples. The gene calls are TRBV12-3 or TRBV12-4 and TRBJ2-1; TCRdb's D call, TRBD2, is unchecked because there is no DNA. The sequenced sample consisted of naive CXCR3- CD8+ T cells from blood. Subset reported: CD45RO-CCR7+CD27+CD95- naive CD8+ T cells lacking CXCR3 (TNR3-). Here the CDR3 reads CASSGLYNEQFF.